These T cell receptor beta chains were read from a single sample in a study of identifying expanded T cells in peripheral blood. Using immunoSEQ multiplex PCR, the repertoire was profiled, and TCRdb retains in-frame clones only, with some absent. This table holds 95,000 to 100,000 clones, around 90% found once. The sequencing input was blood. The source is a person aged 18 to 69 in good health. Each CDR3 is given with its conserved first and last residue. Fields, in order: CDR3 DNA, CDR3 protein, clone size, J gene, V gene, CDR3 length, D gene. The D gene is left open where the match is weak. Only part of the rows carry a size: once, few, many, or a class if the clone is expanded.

TGTGCCAGCAGCCCCAGGCCCCCAGATACGCAGTATTTT,CASSPRPPDTQYF,NA,TRBJ2-3,TRBV5-6,13,NA
TGTGCCAGCAGTGACCGGAGGGGACAAGGGGCATTTGTTTACGAGCAGTACTTC,CASSDRRGQGAFVYEQYF,NA,TRBJ2-7,TRBV6-4,18,NA
TGTGCCAGCTCACCCGAAAGCCCAGGGAGGTATGGCTACACCTTC,CASSPESPGRYGYTF,few,TRBJ1-2,TRBV18,15,NA
TGTGCCAGTGACAGGGAGGGCTACGAGCAGTACTTC,CASDREGYEQYF,NA,TRBJ2-7,TRBV7-9,12,NA
TGTGCCAGCAGCCAAGGAGCAGCAGGGGCCAACGTCCTGACTTTC,CASSQGAAGANVLTF,few,TRBJ2-6,TRBV14,15,NA
TGTGCCAGCAAATCAGGGAGCACAGATACGCAGTATTTT,CASKSGSTDTQYF,NA,TRBJ2-3,TRBV4-2,13,NA
TGTGCCAGCAGCCAAGGAGGAGGGGGCTCCTACGAGCAGTACTTC,CASSQGGGGSYEQYF,NA,TRBJ2-7,TRBV4-2,15,NA
TGTGCCAGCGCGATTAGGGGGGACACAGATACGCAGTATTTT,CASAIRGDTDTQYF,NA,TRBJ2-3,TRBV6-4,14,NA
TGTGCCAGCAGCCCCGGCCTGGCCCCTTACGAGCAGTACTTC,CASSPGLAPYEQYF,NA,TRBJ2-7,TRBV9,14,NA
TGTGCCACCAGCAGAGATTATAAGGGGCCAAAAAGGGGACTCTCTGGAAACACCATATATTTT,CATSRDYKGPKRGLSGNTIYF,NA,TRBJ1-3,TRBV15,21,NA
TGTGCCAGCAGTTTATCCCGACTAGCGGGGGTACAAGAGACCCAGTACTTC,CASSLSRLAGVQETQYF,NA,TRBJ2-5,TRBV27,17,TRBD2
TGTGCCAGCAGCTTGACACAGAAAGCCCACACCTTC,CASSLTQKAHTF,NA,TRBJ1-2,TRBV5-6,12,NA
TGTGCCAGCAGTCCATCGGGTAACAATGAGCAGTTCTTC,CASSPSGNNEQFF,once,TRBJ2-1,TRBV9,13,NA
TGTGCCAGCAGACAGGGGGCGCACAGCAATCAGCCCCAGCATTTT,CASRQGAHSNQPQHF,NA,TRBJ1-5,TRBV6-5,15,TRBD1
TGTGCCAGCAGCTTAGCCGGCAGGGGCTATGGCTACACCTTC,CASSLAGRGYGYTF,NA,TRBJ1-2,TRBV7-9,14,NA
TGTGCCAGCAGCTTAATAGGGAACACTGAAGCTTTCTTT,CASSLIGNTEAFF,NA,TRBJ1-1,TRBV7-2,13,NA
TGTGCCAGCAGCTCGGGACAGGGGGCGGAGGAGCAGTACTTC,CASSSGQGAEEQYF,NA,TRBJ2-7,TRBV11-3,14,TRBD1
TGTGCCAGCAGTTGGGACAGCAACTCTGGAAACACCATATATTTT,CASSWDSNSGNTIYF,NA,TRBJ1-3,TRBV7-9,15,TRBD1
TGTGCCAGCAGTTACTCTGGAGTGGGAAACACCATATATTTT,CASSYSGVGNTIYF,NA,TRBJ1-3,TRBV6-6,14,NA
TGTGCCAGCAGCTCCTTCCTAGCGGGGGTTACAGATACGCAGTATTTT,CASSSFLAGVTDTQYF,NA,TRBJ2-3,TRBV7-9,16,TRBD2
TGTGCCAGCAGTTTAGTGGCCGCAGGGCGGGTTGATCAGCCCCAGCATTTT,CASSLVAAGRVDQPQHF,NA,TRBJ1-5,TRBV28,17,NA
TGCGCCAGCCTCCACCCTTCTCTTGACACTGAAGCTTTCTTT,CASLHPSLDTEAFF,NA,TRBJ1-1,TRBV10-2,14,NA
TGTGCCAGTAGGGAAGGGGTCGGCGGGGAGCTGTTTTTT,CASREGVGGELFF,NA,TRBJ2-2,TRBV19,13,NA
TGTGCCAGCCCGACAGGGGAGGGAGAGACCCAGTACTTC,CASPTGEGETQYF,NA,TRBJ2-5,TRBV7-9,13,NA
TGTGCCAGCAGTGTGTTTACGGTGGACTACGGCTACACCTTC,CASSVFTVDYGYTF,NA,TRBJ1-2,TRBV2,14,NA
TGTGCCAGCAGCCCCCGAGGGGGTACGACCACCGGGGAGCTGTTTTTT,CASSPRGGTTTGELFF,NA,TRBJ2-2,TRBV11-3,16,NA
TGTGCCAGCAGCTTAGGCCGGGGACTTGGAAACACCATATATTTT,CASSLGRGLGNTIYF,NA,TRBJ1-3,TRBV7-2,15,NA
TGTGCCAGCAGCTGGAGGGGGCCGAAGGAAAAACTGTTTTTT,CASSWRGPKEKLFF,NA,TRBJ1-4,TRBV7-6,14,TRBD1
TGTGCTAGTGGTTTGGTAGGGGGGACTGAAGCTTTCTTT,CASGLVGGTEAFF,NA,TRBJ1-1,TRBV12-5,13,NA
TGTGCCAGCAGCTTAGGAGCTTTGTCGACAGCTGAAGCTTTCTTT,CASSLGALSTAEAFF,NA,TRBJ1-1,TRBV7-9,15,NA
TGCGCCAGCAGCGCGGACAGACCAGAAGAGACCCAGTACTTC,CASSADRPEETQYF,NA,TRBJ2-5,TRBV5-1,14,NA
TGTGCCAGCAGGGGGGACAGGGAGAGAAAAGAGACCCAGTACTTC,CASRGDRERKETQYF,NA,TRBJ2-5,TRBV6-5,15,TRBD1